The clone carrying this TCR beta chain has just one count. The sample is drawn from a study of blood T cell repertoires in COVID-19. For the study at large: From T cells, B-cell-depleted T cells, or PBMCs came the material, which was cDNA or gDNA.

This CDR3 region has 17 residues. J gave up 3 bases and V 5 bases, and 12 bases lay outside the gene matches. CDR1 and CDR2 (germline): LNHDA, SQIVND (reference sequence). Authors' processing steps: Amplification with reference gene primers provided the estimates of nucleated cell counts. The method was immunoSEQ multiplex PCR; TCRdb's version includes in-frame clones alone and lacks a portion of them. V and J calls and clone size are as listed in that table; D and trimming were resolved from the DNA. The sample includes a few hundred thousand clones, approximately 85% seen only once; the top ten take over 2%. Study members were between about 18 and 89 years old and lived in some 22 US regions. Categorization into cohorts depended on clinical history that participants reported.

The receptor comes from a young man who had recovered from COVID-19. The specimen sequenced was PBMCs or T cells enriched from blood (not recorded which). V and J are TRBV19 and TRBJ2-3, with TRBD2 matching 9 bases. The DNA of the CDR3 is TGTGCCAGTAGTTCTCTTCTGAGCGGGGGGAGGACAGATACGCAGTATTTT. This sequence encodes CASSSLLSGGRTDTQYF.